The 28 T cell receptor beta chains presented below share a single source sample, sequenced in a study of Ad26.COV2.S vaccination and SARS-CoV-2 variants. The repertoire was sequenced with immunoSEQ multiplex PCR; TCRdb's copy has only in-frame clones and lacks some. Of over 90,000 clones detected, roughly 75% appear once; the ten largest clones hold 15% to 20%. Source: peripheral blood, taken after recovery from COVID-19. The receptors here all came from a human donor who had recovered from COVID-19.

This clone occurred a few times. This chain joins TRBV9 and TRBJ2-5, with 8 bases aligning to TRBD2. The germline V gene encodes CDR1 SGDLS and CDR2 YYNGEE. The V gene end was trimmed by 3 bases and the J gene end by 1 base; junction bases not matched to a gene: 2. This CDR3 has 14 residues. The CDR3 loop is CASSARGVQETQYF. Here the CDR3 DNA reads TGTGCCAGCAGCGCGCGGGGGGTCCAAGAGACCCAGTACTTC.

The CDR3 is CASSRPSGGAKNIQYF. The CDR3 coding sequence is TGTGCCAGCAGCCGACCTAGCGGGGGAGCCAAAAACATTCAGTACTTC. This rearrangement joins TRBV6-2 or TRBV6-3 to TRBJ2-4, with 10 bases aligning to TRBD2. The V segment lost 6 bases and the J segment 0 bases; nucleotides outside the gene matches: 5. The CDR3 length is 16 residues. Germline lookup yields CDR1 MNHEY and CDR2 SVGEGT.

This clone was seen a few times. Different DNA sequences within this sample yield the same CDR3. The V and J genes are TRBV12-3 or TRBV12-4 and TRBJ1-2; D is uncertain. Trimming removed 3 bases at V and 3 bases at J, with 8 bases between. The CDR3 is 13 amino acids. The CDR3 sequence is CASSLEGYYGYTF. Written as DNA, the CDR3 is TGTGCCAGCAGTTTGGAGGGCTACTATGGCTACACCTTC.

The CDR3 DNA sequence: TGCGCCAGCAGCTTGCGCGACACCTCTACTAGCACAGATACGCAGTATTTT. This encodes CASSLRDTSTSTDTQYF. The chain uses TRBV5-1 and TRBJ2-3; D is uncertain. The ends were cut back, 1 base at V and 0 bases at J, with 15 bases in the middle. The CDR3 has 17 residues. Germline V gives CDR1 SGHRS, CDR2 YFSETQ. Looking up the rest from reference TRBV5-1 and TRBJ2-3 gives the full variable domain: KAGVTQTPRYLIKTRGQQVTLSCSPISGHRSVSWYQQTPGQGLQFLFEYFSETQRNKGNFPGRFSGRQFSNSRSEMNVSTLELGDSALYLCASSLRDTSTSTDTQYFGPGTRLTVL.

The J gene is TRBJ2-2, the V gene TRBV10-1; D may be TRBD2 (5 bases). The CDR3 contains 14 residues. CDR1 and CDR2 (germline): WNHNN, SYGVQD (reference sequence). V was clipped by 3 bases and J by 6 bases, with 11 bases between them. The CDR3 protein is CASSDRGSPGELFF. The CDR3 DNA reads TGCGCCAGCAGTGATCGGGGTTCGCCCGGGGAGCTGTTTTTT.

The chain uses TRBV20-1 and TRBJ1-5; 8 bases match TRBD1. The germline CDR1 and CDR2 sequences are DFQATT and SNEGSKA (reference sequence). CDR3 length: 15 residues. V was clipped by 3 bases and J by 8 bases; unmatched bases: 12. The CDR3 DNA reads as TGCAGTGCTAGTCTAGGACAGGGCGGTAGAGAGCCCCAGCATTTT. It specifies CSASLGQGGREPQHF.

The chain couples TRBV6-2 or TRBV6-3 to TRBJ1-1; TRBD1 matches at 7 bases. Germline V gene lookup returns CDR1 MNHEY and CDR2 SVGEGT. The CDR3 sequence is 16 residues long. J lost 3 bases, V lost 0 bases, and 7 bases had no gene match. This chain's CDR3 is CASSYSILQGHTEAFF. The CDR3 DNA reads as TGTGCCAGCAGTTACTCGATCCTACAGGGGCACACTGAAGCTTTCTTT.

This clone was detected once. The V gene is TRBV6-5, the J gene TRBJ2-7, with no clear D. The CDR3 length is 13 residues. Deletions cut 4 bases from V and 0 bases from J, with 7 bases between. Germline assignment: CDR1 MNHEY and CDR2 SVGAGI. The CDR3 loop is CASSLTFSYEQYF. The CDR3 region has the DNA TGTGCCAGCAGTTTAACATTCTCCTACGAGCAGTACTTC.

This chain links TRBV7-9 with TRBJ1-4; D is uncertain. Germline CDR1 is SEHNR and CDR2 is FQNEAQ (reference sequence). This CDR3 contains 13 residues. V gave up 1 base and J gave up 6 bases, with 6 bases separating them. The CDR3, as DNA: TGTGCCAGCAGCTTAGGCCCAGATGAAAAACTGTTTTTT. Its translation is CASSLGPDEKLFF.

The gene calls are TRBV3-1 (or the pseudogene TRBV3-2) and TRBJ2-2; 10 positions match TRBD1. The CDR3 is 14 residues long. CDR1 is LGHDT, CDR2 YNNKEL, per germline (reference sequence). V trimming: 5 bases; J trimming: 6 bases; junction bases outside the gene matches: 3. This CDR3 is CASSWTGGAGELFF. CDR3 nucleotide sequence: TGTGCCAGCAGCTGGACAGGGGGAGCCGGGGAGCTGTTTTTT.

The chain is built from TRBV19 and TRBJ2-7, with 9 nucleotides matching TRBD1. J gave up 5 bases and V 4 bases, and 6 bases lay outside the gene matches. Germline-derived CDR1 and CDR2 are LNHDA and SQIVND (reference sequence). This CDR3 has 14 amino acids. For the CDR3, the DNA is TGTGCCAGTAGTAACAACCGGGACAGGGACGAGCAGTACTTC. Translated, it gives CASSNNRDRDEQYF. Using reference TRBV19 and TRBJ2-7 for the parts outside the CDR3, the full variable domain is DGGITQSPKYLFRKEGQNVTLSCEQNLNHDAMYWYRQDPGQGLRLIYYSQIVNDFQKGDIAEGYSVSREKKESFPLTVTSAQKNPTAFYLCASSNNRDRDEQYFGPGTRLTVT.

V gene TRBV7-6 combines with J gene TRBJ2-2, with D unclear. The V gene lost 1 base and the J gene lost 1 base, with 10 bases spanning the gap. Germline values: CDR1 SGHVS, CDR2 FNYEAQ. This CDR3 spans 16 amino acids. The CDR3 coding sequence is TGTGCCAGCAGCTTAGATCTAGGCAAGAACACCGGGGAGCTGTTTTTT. Residues: CASSLDLGKNTGELFF.

The gene calls are TRBV30 and TRBJ1-5; the match to TRBD1 covers 9 bases. V lost 1 base, J lost 9 bases, and 16 bases stayed unmatched. CDR1 GTSNPN and CDR2 SVGIG come from the germline V gene (reference sequence). The CDR3 totals 17 residues. The CDR3 sequence: CAWSGRVTGGALRPQHF. The DNA of the CDR3 is TGTGCCTGGAGTGGCCGCGTGACAGGGGGGGCCTTACGGCCCCAGCATTTT. The entire variable domain, with the rest obtained from reference TRBV30 and TRBJ1-5, is as follows: SQTIHQWPATLVQPVGSPLSLECTVEGTSNPNLYWYRQAAGRGLQLLFYSVGIGQISSEVPQNLSASRPQDRQFILSSKKLLLSDSGFYLCAWSGRVTGGALRPQHFGDGTRLSIL.

V and J are TRBV10-1 and TRBJ2-3; D perhaps matches TRBD1 (5 bases). This CDR3 has 15 amino acids. Trimming took off 0 bases at V and 3 bases at J, with 10 bases between the two ends. CDR1 WNHNN and CDR2 SYGVQD come from the germline V gene (reference sequence). CDR3 sequence: CASSESTQGTDTQYF. For the CDR3, the DNA is TGCGCCAGCAGTGAGTCGACTCAGGGTACAGATACGCAGTATTTT.

The V call is TRBV6-5, the J call TRBJ2-5; 9 bases line up with TRBD2. The CDR3 is 16 residues long. V gave up 2 bases and J gave up 1 base; unmatched junction bases: 5. Per germline, CDR1 MNHEY and CDR2 SVGAGI. CDR3 residues: CASSYLSRGGQETQYF. The CDR3 DNA sequence: TGTGCCAGCAGTTACCTCTCGCGGGGGGGCCAAGAGACCCAGTACTTC.

This clone appeared a few times. This chain connects TRBV7-9 to TRBJ1-2; D remains ambiguous. V gave up 1 base and J gave up 7 bases, with 7 bases separating them. The germline V gene encodes CDR1 SEHNR and CDR2 FQNEAQ (reference sequence). The CDR3 loop spans 12 amino acids. The CDR3 reads CASSLETSGYTF. Written as DNA, the CDR3 is TGTGCCAGCAGCTTAGAGACGTCTGGCTACACCTTC.

The J gene is TRBJ1-1, the V gene TRBV6-1, with D unresolved. Germline V gene data show CDR1 as MNHNS and CDR2 as SASEGT. V was trimmed by 8 bases and J by 2 bases, leaving 12 bases between them. The CDR3 spans 13 residues. CDR3 residues: CASLKELNTEAFF. CDR3 nucleotides: TGTGCCAGCCTTAAAGAGCTTAACACTGAAGCTTTCTTT.

Only one count was recorded for this clone. CDR3 bases: TGTGCCAGTAGTATCGACAGATCGAACACCGGGGAGCTGTTTTTT. As protein: CASSIDRSNTGELFF. V is TRBV19 and J is TRBJ2-2, with a possible D match to TRBD1 (5 bases). Trimming took 3 bases from V and 0 from J, leaving 8 bases between them. CDR3 length equals 15 residues. Germline CDR1 LNHDA, CDR2 SQIVND (reference sequence).

This clone showed up just a few times. The CDR3 DNA reads as TGTGCCAGCAGTGAAGTGGGACAATTAACCGGGGAGCTGTTTTTT. Protein: CASSEVGQLTGELFF. This chain uses TRBV2 with TRBJ2-2; a weak D match, TRBD1 (6 bases). The CDR3 is made up of 15 amino acids. Trimming left V 1 base short and J 5 bases short, with 11 bases between. Germline loops: CDR1 SNHLY, CDR2 FYNNEI.

The V gene is TRBV5-4, the J gene TRBJ2-2, with D tentatively TRBD1 (6 bases). V lost 3 bases and J 2 bases, leaving 20 bases between the germline ends. Germline V lookup: CDR1 SGHNT, CDR2 YYREEE (reference sequence). The CDR3 runs 18 residues. The CDR3 nucleotides are TGTGCCAGCAGCTCGATGGGCAGGGGTAATATCAACACCGGGGAGCTGTTTTTT. Amino acids: CASSSMGRGNINTGELFF.

The chain has TRBV7-7 and TRBJ2-1; the D gene is possibly TRBD1 (5 bases). Trimming left V 2 bases short and J 5 bases short, with 10 bases between. Per germline, CDR1 SSHAT and CDR2 FNYEAQ (reference sequence). CDR3 length: 14 amino acids. Here the CDR3 reads CASSLSLTDNEQFF. The CDR3 DNA is TGTGCCAGCAGCTTATCCCTGACAGACAATGAGCAGTTCTTC.

This clone was picked up one time. The J gene is TRBJ1-1, the V gene TRBV5-1; D not resolved. This CDR3 comprises 14 residues. From germline, CDR1 is SGHRS and CDR2 YFSETQ. The V end lost 0 bases, the J end lost 0 bases, and 6 bases lay between the germline ends. The CDR3 here is CASSLVGVNTEAFF. As DNA, the CDR3 is TGCGCCAGCAGCTTGGTCGGGGTGAACACTGAAGCTTTCTTT.

This clone turned up a few times. The genes are TRBV6-6 and TRBJ1-1; TRBD1 might be the D (6 bases). The CDR3 spans 14 residues. Trimming cost V 8 bases and J 4 bases, with 17 bases left between them. Looked up from germline, CDR1 is MNHNY and CDR2 is SVGAGI (reference sequence). CDR3 coding DNA: TGTGCCAGCGGCAACAGGGCCCTCAGCACTGAAGCTTTCTTT. This codes for CASGNRALSTEAFF.

V is TRBV5-1 and J is TRBJ1-4; no firm D call. The CDR3 loop spans 14 amino acids. V lost 3 bases to trimming and J lost 10 bases, with 16 bases between them. CDR1 is SGHRS, CDR2 YFSETQ, per germline. The CDR3 protein is CASSSGPEEAKLFF. In nucleotides, the CDR3 is TGCGCCAGCAGCTCGGGCCCGGAGGAGGCAAAACTGTTTTTT.

This clone was detected only a few times. This sequence joins TRBV12-5 and TRBJ1-4; D remains ambiguous. The CDR3 has 14 amino acids. Trimming cost V 3 bases and J 0 bases, with 5 bases left between them. CDR1 and CDR2 from the germline V gene are LGHNT and FRNRAP. DNA for the CDR3: TGTGCTAGTGGTTTACTCGCAACTAATGAAAAACTGTTTTTT. Translation gives CASGLLATNEKLFF. The complete variable domain, with remaining parts taken from reference TRBV12-5 and TRBJ1-4, reads DARVTQTPRHKVTEMGQEVTMRCQPILGHNTVFWYRQTMMQGLELLAYFRNRAPLDDSGMPKDRFSAEMPDATLATLKIQPSEPRDSAVYFCASGLLATNEKLFFGSGTQLSVL.

The gene calls are TRBV10-2 and TRBJ2-1; a possible D gene is TRBD1 (6 bases). With 7 bases removed from V and 6 bases from J, the gap between germline ends came to 10 bases. CDR3 length: 12 amino acids. Germline loops: CDR1 WSHSY, CDR2 SAAADI. In DNA form, the CDR3 reads TGCGCCAGCATATCGGACAGCAATGAGCAGTTCTTC. Encoded protein: CASISDSNEQFF.

The gene calls are TRBV19 and TRBJ2-2, with D unclear. Trimming shortened V by 6 bases and J by 7 bases, and 15 bases separated the two germline ends. Germline lookup yields CDR1 LNHDA and CDR2 SQIVND (reference sequence). The CDR3 has 14 amino acids. The CDR3 DNA reads TGTGCCAGTAGGTGGCTAGTTGGGGTCGGGGAGCTGTTTTTT. It encodes CASRWLVGVGELFF.

This clone was counted ten times or more. The chain links TRBV7-9 to TRBJ2-2; D is uncertain. CDR1 SEHNR and CDR2 FQNEAQ come from the germline V gene (reference sequence). V lost 5 bases and J lost 1, with 11 bases in between. This CDR3 spans 15 amino acids. The CDR3 reads CASSATGLNTGELFF. CDR3 DNA: TGTGCCAGCAGCGCGACCGGGTTGAACACCGGGGAGCTGTTTTTT.